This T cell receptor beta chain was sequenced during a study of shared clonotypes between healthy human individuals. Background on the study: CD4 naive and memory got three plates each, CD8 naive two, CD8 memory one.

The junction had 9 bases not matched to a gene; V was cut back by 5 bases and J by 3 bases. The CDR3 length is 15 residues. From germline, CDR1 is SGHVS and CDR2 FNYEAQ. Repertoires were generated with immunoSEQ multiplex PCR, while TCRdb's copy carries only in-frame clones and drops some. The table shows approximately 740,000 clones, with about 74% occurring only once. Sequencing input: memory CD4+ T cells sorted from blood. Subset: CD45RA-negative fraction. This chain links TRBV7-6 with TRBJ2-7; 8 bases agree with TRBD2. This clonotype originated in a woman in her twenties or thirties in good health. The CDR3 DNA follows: TGTGCCAGCAGCACAGGGCCGGCGGGAGGCTACGAGCAGTACTTC. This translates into CASSTGPAGGYEQYF.